This record looks at one T cell receptor beta chain sequence and its context. Its antigen is unknown. TCRdb passed the 5' RACE reads through MiXCR, listing each CDR3 protein once. Of some 190,000 distinct CDR3 sequences in the sample, more than 15% were seen once. This record belongs to a study of identical twins. Findings of the study overall: Memory repertoires showed no such pattern, whereas abundant cord blood beta clonotypes carried fewer insertions.

CDR1 is SGHTA and CDR2 is FQGNSA in the germline V gene. The CDR3 has 13 residues. The V end lost 1 base, the J end lost 5 bases, and 9 bases lay between the germline ends. Healthy Caucasians provided all donations. The same data also went into a second study, on T cells expressing NK-cell markers. As reported in that work: In sorted CD3+CD56+NKG2C+, CD3+CD56+NKG2C- and CD3+CD56-NKG2C+ T cells, TCR beta repertoires were obtained. Over 5 donors had dominant NKG2C+ clonotypes that comprised roughly 1.0-7.5% of their CD8+ T cells.

The sample taken for sequencing was CD8+ T cells sorted from blood. The sequence derives from a young woman in good health. The rearrangement links TRBV7-2 to TRBJ2-7, with D uncertain. Written as DNA, the CDR3 is TGTGCCAGCAGCTTAGTAGTATCCGACGAGCAGTACTTC. This codes for CASSLVVSDEQYF.